The TCR beta chain described here comes from a study of Graves' ophthalmopathy and Graves' hyperthyroidism. For repertoire sequencing, the TCR beta CDR3 regions were amplified from RNA transcripts. RT-PCR in the first round used HTBI primers; a second-round multiplex PCR followed. TCRdb reprocessed the multiplex PCR reads via MiXCR and lists one record per CDR3 protein. The sample yields some 750,000 distinct CDR3 sequences, 40% seen once. Germline V CDR1 and CDR2: SQVTM, ANQGSEA. The CDR3 spans 12 residues. Trimming removed 4 bases at V and 4 bases at J, with 10 bases between. This clonotype came up many times.

Sequences were obtained from peripheral blood. This chain joins TRBV29-1 and TRBJ1-2; D remains ambiguous. This TCR was recovered from an adult man with Graves' ophthalmopathy. CDR3 in amino acids: CSVGGALYGYTF. CDR3 nucleotide sequence: TGCAGCGTTGGAGGCGCACTCTATGGCTACACCTTC.